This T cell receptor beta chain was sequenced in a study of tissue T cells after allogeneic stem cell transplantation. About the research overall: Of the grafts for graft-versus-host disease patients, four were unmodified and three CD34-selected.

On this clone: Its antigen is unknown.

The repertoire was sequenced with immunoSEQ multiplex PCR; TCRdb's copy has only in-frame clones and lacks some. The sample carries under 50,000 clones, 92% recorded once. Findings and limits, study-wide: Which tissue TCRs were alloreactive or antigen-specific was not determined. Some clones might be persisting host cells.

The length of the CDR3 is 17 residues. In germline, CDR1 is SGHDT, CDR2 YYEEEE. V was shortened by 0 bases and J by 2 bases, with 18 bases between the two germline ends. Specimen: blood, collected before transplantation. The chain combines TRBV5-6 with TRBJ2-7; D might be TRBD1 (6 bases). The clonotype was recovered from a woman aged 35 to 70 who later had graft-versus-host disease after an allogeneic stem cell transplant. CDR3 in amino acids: CASSLGPPTGTPYEQYF. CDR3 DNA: TGTGCCAGCAGCTTGGGCCCCCCCACAGGGACCCCCTACGAGCAGTACTTC.